This T cell receptor beta chain was recovered during a study of identical twins. Every donor was a healthy Caucasian. Germline trimming cut 5 bases from V and 5 bases from J; bases unmatched to any gene: 4. Germline CDR1 reads MNHNY; CDR2 reads SVGAGI (reference sequence). There are 14 residues in the CDR3. A single record per CDR3 protein comes from TCRdb applying MiXCR to the 5' RACE reads. The sample has around 1.7 million distinct CDR3 sequences; 25% to 35% are singletons. The specimen was cord blood. The clonotype comes from a newborn girl in good health. This sequence joins TRBV6-6 and TRBJ2-2; 8 bases fit TRBD1. CDR3 sequence reads: CASSVQGVTGELFF. The CDR3 nucleotides are TGTGCCAGCAGTGTACAGGGGGTAACCGGGGAGCTGTTTTTT.